This T cell receptor beta chain was identified in a study of blood T cell repertoires in COVID-19. About the study: Specimens from acute and convalescent COVID-19 originated in the United States, Italy and Spain. Sources were T cells, B-cell-depleted T cells, or PBMCs; the material itself was cDNA or gDNA.

The authors' processing: Amplification with reference gene primers provided the estimates of nucleated cell counts. The assay was immunoSEQ multiplex PCR, and TCRdb's table has in-frame clones only and misses some. The V and J calls and the clone size are those of that table, but D and trimming were determined from the DNA. Among about 260,000 clones listed, 86% were seen once. The germline CDR1 and CDR2 sequences are SGDLS and YYNGEE. This CDR3 spans 14 amino acids. J was trimmed by 4 bases and V by 2 bases; bases with no gene match: 3. The V call is TRBV9, the J call TRBJ1-2; 9 bases line up with TRBD1. Sequenced material: peripheral blood. This clonotype was sampled from a man between 25 and 39 years old with active or convalescent COVID-19. The CDR3 nucleotides read TGTGCCAGCAGCGTGGGACAGGGCTTCTATGGCTACACCTTC. Its protein is CASSVGQGFYGYTF.